This T cell receptor (beta chain) was observed in a study of blood T cell repertoires in COVID-19. CDR3 size: 15 residues. The V gene lost 4 bases and the J gene lost 0 bases, with 13 bases spanning the gap. CDR1 and CDR2 from the germline V gene are MGHRA and YSYEKL. Sequenced by immunoSEQ multiplex PCR; TCRdb stores in-frame clones only, minus some. The repertoire has 140,000 or so clones, about nine tenths of them found once; the top ten carry around 1.6%. This clone appeared a single time. The specimen sequenced was peripheral blood. The clonotype comes from a human donor in a cohort sampled during active COVID-19. The rearrangement joins TRBV4-1 to TRBJ2-7; weak D call: TRBD1 (5 bases). CDR3 in DNA: TGCGCCAGCAGCCCCACAGGAGCCGCCTCCTACGAGCAGTACTTC. Translation: CASSPTGAASYEQYF.